Listed below are T cell receptor beta chains from one sample, sequenced in a study of cytomegalovirus exposure and HLA in healthy donors. TCRdb's copy holds only in-frame clones and misses some; the assay was immunoSEQ multiplex PCR. The sample contains 150,000 to 200,000 clones, about 13% of which appear only once. The sequenced material came from PBMCs. Source of these receptors: a man in his fifties in good health and CMV-seropositive. The CDR3 runs from the conserved cysteine through the conserved F or W. D genes are given only for firm matches. Size values are once, few and many counts, or a class for expanded clones, and some rows have none.

few,TRBV2,TRBJ1-2,.,TGTGCCAGCAGGGGCAAGGGAGCGTACTTCGGCTACACCTTC,CASRGKGAYFGYTF
.,TRBV9,TRBJ2-3,TRBD2,TGTGCCAGCAGCGTACAACCCAGCGGGGGGAGGGGAGATACGCAGTATTTT,CASSVQPSGGRGDTQYF
.,TRBV6-1,TRBJ2-7,TRBD1,TGTGCCAGCAGTGCTGAAGGACAGGGTGGCTACGAGCAGTACTTC,CASSAEGQGGYEQYF
.,TRBV7-9,TRBJ1-2,.,TGTGCCAGCAGCCCAGCGAACTATGGCTACACCTTC,CASSPANYGYTF
.,TRBV11-1,TRBJ2-1,TRBD2,TGTGCCAGCAGCTCGCTGGCTAGCGGACACAATGAGCAGTTCTTC,CASSSLASGHNEQFF
.,TRBV19,TRBJ2-4,.,TGTGCCAGTAGTCTCTCGGGACACGATTTGACGGGGGCCAAAAACATTCAGTACTTC,CASSLSGHDLTGAKNIQYF
.,TRBV5-1,TRBJ1-2,TRBD1,TGCGCCAGCAGCTTTGGGGACAGGGTTTATGGCTACACCTTC,CASSFGDRVYGYTF
few,TRBV20-1,TRBJ1-1,TRBD1,TGCAGTGCGGGGACAGATGAAGCTTTCTTT,CSAGTDEAFF
few,TRBV2,TRBJ1-3,.,TGTGCCAGCAGTGAAAATTGGGGCAGGGCCTCTGGAAACACCATATATTTT,CASSENWGRASGNTIYF
few,TRBV7-7,TRBJ2-6,.,TGTGCCACGAGAGACTCTGGGGCCAACGTCCTGACTTTC,CATRDSGANVLTF
few,TRBV27,TRBJ2-5,TRBD2,TGTGCCAGCGGTCCGGGACTAGCGTCCCAAGAGACCCAGTACTTC,CASGPGLASQETQYF
.,TRBV10-3,TRBJ1-5,.,TGTGCCATCAGTGAGTCGAGGGGACAAAATCAGCCCCAGCATTTT,CAISESRGQNQPQHF
few,TRBV7-2,TRBJ1-1,.,TGTGCCAGCAGCGCCGCCGGGGCGCGGGGCACTGAAGCTTTCTTT,CASSAAGARGTEAFF
few,TRBV9,TRBJ1-6,TRBD1,TGTGCCAGCAGCGTAGGGAACAGGGGGAACTCACCCCTCCACTTT,CASSVGNRGNSPLHF
few,TRBV7-2,TRBJ2-7,.,TGTGCCAGCAGCTTTATTTCGGGGTTGGGCATAGACGAGCAGTACTTC,CASSFISGLGIDEQYF
.,TRBV19,TRBJ1-2,.,TGTGCCAGTAGTATCTGGGGGGATGGCTACACCTTC,CASSIWGDGYTF
few,TRBV7-2,TRBJ2-1,.,TGTGCCAGCAGCTTAGCCGAACTTGCCAATGAGCAGTTCTTC,CASSLAELANEQFF
few,TRBV6-5,TRBJ1-6,.,TGTGCCAGCAGCTTGGGGGCGTATGATTCACCCCTCCACTTT,CASSLGAYDSPLHF
.,TRBV7-7,TRBJ2-1,.,TGTGCTAGCAGCTTACGGTTTAGCTCCTACAATGAGCAGTTCTTC,CASSLRFSSYNEQFF
few,TRBV19,TRBJ1-1,TRBD1,TGTGCCAGTAGGCGAGACAGGGTCCTGAACACTGAAGCTTTCTTT,CASRRDRVLNTEAFF
.,TRBV7-2,TRBJ1-1,.,TGTGCCAGCAGCGAGAACTTTGAAGCTTTCTTT,CASSENFEAFF
once,TRBV4-1,TRBJ1-5,TRBD1,TGCGCCAGCAGCCAAGATCCGGGACAGATCATCAATCAGCCCCAGCATTTT,CASSQDPGQIINQPQHF
few,TRBV25-1,TRBJ2-1,.,TGTGCCAGCAGTGCCCTAGACCAATACGGTGAGCAGTTCTTC,CASSALDQYGEQFF
few,TRBV6-4,TRBJ2-1,TRBD2,TGTGCCAGCAGTGAAGTAGCGGGGGACGGCTACAATGAGCAGTTCTTC,CASSEVAGDGYNEQFF
.,TRBV7-8,TRBJ2-7,.,TGTGCCAGCAGCTTAGAGGGGACTCGTTCCTACGAGCAGTACTTC,CASSLEGTRSYEQYF
few,TRBV7-9,TRBJ1-6,.,TGTGCCAGCAAGGACAATAATTCACCCCTCCACTTT,CASKDNNSPLHF